The 6 T cell receptor beta chains given below trace back to one sample, sequenced in a study of blood T cell repertoires in COVID-19. Generated by immunoSEQ multiplex PCR, the TCRdb table keeps only in-frame clones and is missing some. Of some 220,000 clones detected, more than 75% appear once; the ten largest clones hold over 10%. Specimen: peripheral blood. The source is a human donor in a cohort sampled during active COVID-19.

V usage is TRBV7-9 and J usage is TRBJ1-4; D remains unclear. Trimming removed 5 bases from V and 8 bases from J, with 15 bases in between. CDR1 SEHNR and CDR2 FQNEAQ come from the germline V gene (reference sequence). The CDR3 sequence is 14 residues long. Here the CDR3 DNA reads TGTGCCAGCAGCCCCTTGGAGAGGAGGGAAAAACTGTTTTTT. It specifies CASSPLERREKLFF.

This clone has a single count. The V gene is TRBV6-1, the J gene TRBJ1-4; no reliable D call. Trimming removed 3 bases from V and 5 bases from J, with 13 bases in between. This CDR3 is built from 15 residues. From germline, CDR1 is MNHNS and CDR2 SASEGT. CDR3 loop: CASSDLEGGNEKLFF. The CDR3 DNA reads TGTGCCAGCAGTGATCTAGAGGGTGGGAATGAAAAACTGTTTTTT.

This clone was counted a few times. J is TRBJ1-5 and V is TRBV19; unclear D gene. The CDR3 is 12 residues long. V was pared by 8 bases and J by 3 bases, with 8 bases between. Germline CDR1 is LNHDA and CDR2 is SQIVND (reference sequence). The DNA for the CDR3 is TGTGCCAGTGACGAGGACAATCAGCCCCAGCATTTT. This translates into CASDEDNQPQHF.

The V gene is TRBV5-6, the J gene TRBJ1-1; tentatively, D is TRBD1 (6 bases). CDR1 and CDR2 from the germline V gene are SGHDT and YYEEEE. Trimming took off 5 bases at V and 7 bases at J, with 15 bases between the two ends. CDR3 length equals 13 residues. CDR3 sequence reads: CASSSGTLIEAFF. DNA for the CDR3: TGTGCCAGCAGTTCCGGGACACTGATTGAAGCTTTCTTT.

This rearrangement joins TRBV28 to TRBJ2-5; D is undetermined. The CDR3 runs 12 residues. Trimming removed 5 bases at V and 7 bases at J, with 11 bases between. Germline V gene data show CDR1 as MDHEN and CDR2 as SYDVKM. The DNA for the CDR3 is TGTGCCAGCAGTCCTAGTCTTGGGACCCAGTACTTC. Encoded protein: CASSPSLGTQYF.

A word on this clone: This sample also contains other DNA sequences that code for the same CDR3. The chain has TRBV3-1 (or the pseudogene TRBV3-2) and TRBJ1-2; weak D call: TRBD1 (6 bases). The CDR3 covers 14 residues. V lost 0 bases, J lost 8 bases, and 13 bases lay in between. Germline lookup yields CDR1 LGHDT and CDR2 YNNKEL (reference sequence). The DNA for the CDR3 is TGTGCCAGCAGCCAAGATTGGGGGGGGCGCGGCTACACCTTC. This sequence encodes CASSQDWGGRGYTF.